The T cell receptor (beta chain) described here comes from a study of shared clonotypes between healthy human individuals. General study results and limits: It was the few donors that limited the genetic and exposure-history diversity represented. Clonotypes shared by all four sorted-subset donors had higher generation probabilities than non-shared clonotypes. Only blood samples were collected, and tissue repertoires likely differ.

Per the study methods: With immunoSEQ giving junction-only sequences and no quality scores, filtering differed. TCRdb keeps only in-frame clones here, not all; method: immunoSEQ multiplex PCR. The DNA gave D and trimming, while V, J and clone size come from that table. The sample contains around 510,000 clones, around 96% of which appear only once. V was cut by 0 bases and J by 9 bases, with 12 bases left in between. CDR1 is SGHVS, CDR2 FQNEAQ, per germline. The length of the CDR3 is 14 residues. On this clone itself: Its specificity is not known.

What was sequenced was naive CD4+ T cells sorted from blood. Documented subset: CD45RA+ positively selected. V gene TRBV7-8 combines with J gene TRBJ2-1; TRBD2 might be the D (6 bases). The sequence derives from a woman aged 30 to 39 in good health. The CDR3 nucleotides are TGTGCCAGCAGCTTAGCCGAACTAGCTCGTGAGCAGTTCTTC. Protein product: CASSLAELAREQFF.